These 32 T cell receptor beta chains originate from one sample sequenced in a study of shared clonotypes between healthy human individuals. Libraries were prepared by immunoSEQ multiplex PCR; TCRdb keeps only in-frame clonotypes and omits some of them. The sample consists of about 2,500,000 clones, roughly 92% of them appearing once. Sequenced input: naive CD4+ T cells sorted from blood. Subset noted: CD45RA+ positively selected. The receptors come from a man between 18 and 29 years old in good health.

CDR3 protein: CASRLAGTTEYF. As DNA, the CDR3 is TGTGCCAGCAGACTGGCCGGGACAACGGAGTACTTC. The chain recombines TRBV28 with TRBJ2-7; a weak D match, TRBD1 (6 bases). The CDR3 is 12 amino acids. Germline CDR1 and CDR2: MDHEN and SYDVKM. The ends were cut back, 6 bases at V and 11 bases at J, with 17 bases in the middle.

This chain links TRBV15 with TRBJ2-5; 15 nucleotides line up with TRBD2. The CDR3 loop spans 19 amino acids. CDR1 and CDR2 (germline): LNHNV, YYDKDF (reference sequence). V gave up 3 bases and J gave up 2 bases; unmatched junction bases: 10. The CDR3, as DNA: TGTGCCACCAGCAGGACGACGGGACTAGCGGGGGGAAAACAAGAGACCCAGTACTTC. Translating gives CATSRTTGLAGGKQETQYF.

The rearrangement links TRBV18 to TRBJ2-2; D could derive from TRBD1 or TRBD2 (6 bases each). The CDR3 extends over 15 amino acids. Germline CDR1 KGHSH, CDR2 LQKENI. The germline V and J ends were trimmed by 2 bases and 6 bases, with 13 bases remaining between them. CDR3: CASSPMGGVAGELFF. In DNA form, the CDR3 reads TGTGCCAGCTCACCAATGGGGGGCGTCGCCGGGGAGCTGTTTTTT. Filled out from reference TRBV18 and TRBJ2-2, the complete variable domain reads NAGVMQNPRHLVRRRGQEARLRCSPMKGHSHVYWYRQLPEEGLKFMVYLQKENIIDESGMPKERFSAEFPKEGPSILRIQQVVRGDSAAYFCASSPMGGVAGELFFGEGSRLTVL.

The chain recombines TRBV7-9 with TRBJ2-1; D is undetermined. Trimming took 3 bases from V and 6 from J, leaving 12 bases between them. The CDR3 is made up of 14 amino acids. Germline V gene data show CDR1 as SEHNR and CDR2 as FQNEAQ (reference sequence). The CDR3 bases are TGTGCCAGCAGCTTGGTTGAGTCCCCCAATGAGCAGTTCTTC. It translates to CASSLVESPNEQFF.

The chain has TRBV4-1 and TRBJ2-1, with TRBD2 matching over 8 bases. This CDR3 is 19 amino acids long. Germline CDR1 reads MGHRA; CDR2 reads YSYEKL. Losses at the gene ends were 0 bases for V and 10 bases for J; bases not matched to a gene: 20. CDR3: CASSQDPGAGTSFLYEQFF. Here the CDR3 DNA reads TGCGCCAGCAGCCAAGATCCCGGCGCCGGGACTAGTTTTTTATACGAGCAGTTCTTC.

The V gene is TRBV5-1, the J gene TRBJ2-1; D uncertain. Germline CDR1 and CDR2: SGHRS and YFSETQ. The CDR3 loop spans 13 amino acids. The germline V and J ends were trimmed by 6 bases and 5 bases, with 12 bases remaining between them. As DNA, the CDR3 is TGCGCCAGCAAGCCCCTTGCCGACAATGAGCAGTTCTTC. Translation: CASKPLADNEQFF. Supplemented by reference TRBV5-1 and TRBJ2-1, the full variable domain reads KAGVTQTPRYLIKTRGQQVTLSCSPISGHRSVSWYQQTPGQGLQFLFEYFSETQRNKGNFPGRFSGRQFSNSRSEMNVSTLELGDSALYLCASKPLADNEQFFGPGTRLTVL.

This rearrangement joins TRBV28 to TRBJ1-2; 9 bases map to TRBD1. This CDR3 is built from 13 residues. The ends lost 10 bases at V and 7 bases at J; junction bases unmatched: 10. The germline CDR1 and CDR2 sequences are MDHEN and SYDVKM. In nucleotides, the CDR3 is TGTGCCATCCTCCGGGACAGGGCATCTGGCTACACCTTC. Residues: CAILRDRASGYTF.

The CDR3 nucleotides read TGTGCCAGCTCTCAAGAGACAGGCCCAGATACGCAGTATTTT. This sequence encodes CASSQETGPDTQYF. This chain joins TRBV18 and TRBJ2-3; a weak D match, TRBD1 (6 bases). Germline V gene lookup returns CDR1 KGHSH and CDR2 LQKENI. This CDR3 region has 14 residues. The ends were cut back, 6 bases at V and 4 bases at J, with 14 bases in the middle.

V is TRBV19 and J is TRBJ2-4; D not certain. This CDR3 has 15 residues. Per germline, CDR1 LNHDA and CDR2 SQIVND (reference sequence). The germline V and J ends were trimmed by 6 bases and 0 bases, with 12 bases remaining between them. CDR3 bases: TGTGCCAGTAGCGAAAGGTCCCTAGCCAAAAACATTCAGTACTTC. It encodes CASSERSLAKNIQYF.

The chain has TRBV11-2 and TRBJ2-5; TRBD1 matches at 9 bases. There are 12 residues in the CDR3. In germline, CDR1 is SGHAT, CDR2 FQNNGV. The J segment lost 11 bases and the V segment lost 1 base, leaving 2 bases of the junction unmatched. In DNA form, the CDR3 reads TGTGCCAGCAGCTTAGGAGGGACAGGGCAGTACTTC. Translation gives CASSLGGTGQYF.

This clone was seen only once. The chain couples TRBV18 to TRBJ1-2; D is unclear. CDR1 KGHSH and CDR2 LQKENI come from the germline V gene. V lost 2 bases and J 2 bases, leaving 12 bases between the germline ends. The CDR3 is 15 amino acids. CDR3 sequence (DNA): TGTGCCAGCTCACCAAACAGCTTTCTGAACTATGGCTACACCTTC. It codes for CASSPNSFLNYGYTF.

This chain links TRBV19 with TRBJ1-1; TRBD1 might be the D (5 bases). V was pared by 7 bases and J by 3 bases, with 21 bases between. The germline gives CDR1 LNHDA, CDR2 SQIVND (reference sequence). CDR3 size: 16 residues. The CDR3 DNA reads as TGTGCCAGTACCCCAGGGATACAGCGTTCCTACACTGAAGCTTTCTTT. Translating gives CASTPGIQRSYTEAFF.

This clone was seen more than once but under ten times. This chain uses TRBV7-3 with TRBJ2-2, with D unresolved. The V and J ends lost 5 bases and 8 bases respectively, with 6 bases between them. Germline loops: CDR1 SGHTA, CDR2 FQGTGA. CDR3 length: 11 amino acids. CDR3 DNA: TGTGCCAGCAGCGCGACTGGGGAGCTGTTTTTT. It codes for CASSATGELFF.

The rearrangement links TRBV15 to TRBJ2-1; 9 nucleotides align to TRBD1. J was trimmed by 7 bases and V by 9 bases; bases with no gene match: 13. The length of the CDR3 is 15 residues. In germline, CDR1 is LNHNV, CDR2 YYDKDF (reference sequence). DNA for the CDR3: TGTGCCACGTCCACCGGGACAGGGACTCAGAATGAGCAGTTCTTC. Translated, it gives CATSTGTGTQNEQFF.

The chain is built from TRBV5-1 and TRBJ2-5; D is unresolved. Germline V gives CDR1 SGHRS, CDR2 YFSETQ. The CDR3 is made up of 13 amino acids. Trimming removed 3 bases at V and 3 bases at J, with 9 bases between. This CDR3 reads CASSSLNEETQYF. The CDR3 coding sequence is TGCGCCAGCAGCTCCCTCAATGAAGAGACCCAGTACTTC. Supplemented by reference TRBV5-1 and TRBJ2-5, the full variable domain reads KAGVTQTPRYLIKTRGQQVTLSCSPISGHRSVSWYQQTPGQGLQFLFEYFSETQRNKGNFPGRFSGRQFSNSRSEMNVSTLELGDSALYLCASSSLNEETQYFGPGTRLLVL.

To note about this clone: The junction differs from germline at one of its ends, possibly a read error. The sample holds other DNA sequences that translate to the same CDR3. This chain uses TRBV2 with TRBJ2-3; TRBD1 is a possible D gene (5 bases). The CDR3 contains 14 residues. From germline, CDR1 is SNHLY and CDR2 FYNNEI. In DNA form, the CDR3 reads TGTGCCAGCAGCGAAGACAGAACCACAGATACGCAGTATTTT. Its protein is CASSEDRTTDTQYF.

Worth noting for this clone: The same CDR3 arises from other DNA sequences in this sample as well. The gene calls are TRBV6-6 and TRBJ2-5; 8 bases fit TRBD1. The junction had 1 base not matched to a gene; V was cut back by 6 bases and J by 4 bases. There are 12 residues in the CDR3. Germline loops: CDR1 MNHNY, CDR2 SVGAGI (reference sequence). CDR3 in amino acids: CASSDRGETQYF. DNA of the CDR3: TGTGCCAGCAGCGACAGGGGAGAGACCCAGTACTTC.

The V gene is TRBV7-9, the J gene TRBJ1-1; unclear D gene. Germline V lookup: CDR1 SEHNR, CDR2 FQNEAQ (reference sequence). This CDR3 region has 13 residues. V gave up 1 base and J gave up 11 bases, with 14 bases separating them. The CDR3 spells CASSLGDAPGAFF. The DNA for the CDR3 is TGTGCCAGCAGCTTAGGAGACGCCCCGGGCGCTTTCTTT.

The sample holds one count of this clone. At one of its ends the junction is not consistent with the germline gene, which may arise from a read error. CDR3 in amino acids: CARSRRSAFSETQYF. The CDR3 nucleotides read TGTGCCAGAAGTAGGAGATCGGCATTTTCGGAGACCCAGTACTTC. This chain uses TRBV19 with TRBJ2-5, with D hard to call. The CDR3 covers 15 residues. Germline lookup yields CDR1 LNHDA and CDR2 SQIVND (reference sequence).

This rearrangement joins TRBV6-5 to TRBJ1-1; TRBD1 matches 11 bases. The V gene end was trimmed by 0 bases and the J gene end by 6 bases; junction bases not matched to a gene: 6. This CDR3 has 16 residues. CDR1 and CDR2 from the germline V gene are MNHEY and SVGAGI. The CDR3 here is CASSYSAGQGASEAFF. The CDR3 region has the DNA TGTGCCAGCAGTTACTCCGCCGGACAGGGGGCGTCTGAAGCTTTCTTT.

This chain joins TRBV6-5 and TRBJ1-2; D is unclear. The germline V and J ends were trimmed by 0 bases and 7 bases, with 9 bases remaining between them. The germline gives CDR1 MNHEY, CDR2 SVGAGI. This CDR3 is built from 13 residues. CDR3 DNA: TGTGCCAGCAGTTACTCGGGCGAGGCTGGCTACACCTTC. This sequence encodes CASSYSGEAGYTF.

The chain uses TRBV7-3 and TRBJ2-5; 7 nucleotides match TRBD2. Trimming removed 5 bases from V and 4 bases from J; junction bases left unmatched: 16. Germline V lookup: CDR1 SGHTA, CDR2 FQGTGA. This CDR3 is 17 amino acids long. The CDR3 nucleotides read TGTGCCAGCAGCCCGGGGGGTGGTAGGCGGTCAGGAGAGACCCAGTACTTC. Protein: CASSPGGGRRSGETQYF.

DNA for the CDR3: TGCAGCACCAGGACAGGGGAGAACACTGAAGCTTTCTTT. Protein: CSTRTGENTEAFF. The chain links TRBV29-1 to TRBJ1-1; 9 bases fit TRBD1. CDR3 length equals 13 residues. Germline CDR1 SQVTM, CDR2 ANQGSEA. V shed 8 bases, J shed 1 base, and the junction held 5 bases outside the gene matches.

The chain uses TRBV5-1 and TRBJ2-5; 9 positions match TRBD1. Judging by the DNA end, TRBJ2-7 fits better; the J call may be wrong. Germline values: CDR1 SGHRS, CDR2 YFSETQ. There are 14 residues in the CDR3. The CDR3 protein is CASSPTGGPYEQYF. The CDR3, as DNA: TGCGCCAGCAGCCCGACAGGGGGACCCTACGAGCAGTACTTC.

Remarks on this clone: The sample has other DNA sequences that encode this CDR3 too. The chain is built from TRBV7-2 and TRBJ2-7, with D perhaps matching TRBD2 (6 bases). This CDR3 has 14 residues. The ends were cut back, 5 bases at V and 0 bases at J, with 11 bases in the middle. The germline V gene has CDR1 SGHTA and CDR2 FQGNSA. As DNA, the CDR3 is TGTGCCAGCAGCCCCGGGGGTAGCTCCTACGAGCAGTACTTC. The encoded protein is CASSPGGSSYEQYF.

The chain has TRBV19 and TRBJ2-2; D tentatively reads TRBD1 or TRBD2 (5 bases each). The CDR3 loop spans 14 amino acids. The germline V and J ends were trimmed by 3 bases and 7 bases, with 12 bases remaining between them. Germline CDR1 and CDR2: LNHDA and SQIVND (reference sequence). The DNA of the CDR3 is TGTGCCAGTAGTATTGAGGGGCGGGTCGGGGAGCTGTTTTTT. This sequence encodes CASSIEGRVGELFF. Full variable domain (remainder filled in from reference TRBV19 and TRBJ2-2): DGGITQSPKYLFRKEGQNVTLSCEQNLNHDAMYWYRQDPGQGLRLIYYSQIVNDFQKGDIAEGYSVSREKKESFPLTVTSAQKNPTAFYLCASSIEGRVGELFFGEGSRLTVL.

The J gene is TRBJ1-5, the V gene TRBV7-2, with TRBD1 as a possible D gene (6 bases). V dropped 1 base and J dropped 2 bases, with 12 bases sitting between them. The CDR3 sequence is 16 residues long. The germline V gene has CDR1 SGHTA and CDR2 FQGNSA. CDR3 residues: CASSLVGAIGNQPQHF. The DNA for the CDR3 is TGTGCCAGCAGCTTAGTGGGGGCTATCGGCAATCAGCCCCAGCATTTT.

As concerns this clone: The same CDR3 can be traced to other DNA sequences in this sample. The genes are TRBV6-5 and TRBJ2-3; maybe TRBD2 (6 bases). The CDR3 covers 13 residues. The ends were cut back, 6 bases at V and 0 bases at J, with 7 bases in the middle. Per germline, CDR1 MNHEY and CDR2 SVGAGI. In DNA form, the CDR3 reads TGTGCCAGCAGGGAGGGCAGCACAGATACGCAGTATTTT. Protein product: CASREGSTDTQYF.

Comment on this clone: Additional DNA sequences in this sample encode the identical CDR3. The chain has TRBV7-2 and TRBJ2-3, with 9 bases fitting TRBD2. The junction had 1 base not matched to a gene; V was cut back by 3 bases and J by 0 bases. The CDR3 has 15 residues. Germline CDR1 is SGHTA and CDR2 is FQGNSA. CDR3 amino acids: CASSLTSGSTDTQYF. Here the CDR3 DNA reads TGTGCCAGCAGCTTGACTAGCGGAAGCACAGATACGCAGTATTTT.

The V call is TRBV7-2, the J call TRBJ2-5; D remains unclear. The germline V gene has CDR1 SGHTA and CDR2 FQGNSA. This CDR3 has 16 residues. V shed 5 bases and J shed 7 bases, with 23 bases lying between them. In DNA form, the CDR3 reads TGTGCCAGCAGCCACGCGAGAAAGGGTCGTTTCGGGACCCAGTACTTC. Translated, it gives CASSHARKGRFGTQYF.

This sequence joins TRBV7-9 and TRBJ2-7; D may be TRBD2 (6 bases). The CDR3 length is 16 residues. V lost 3 bases to trimming and J lost 2 bases, with 17 bases between them. In germline, CDR1 is SEHNR, CDR2 FQNEAQ (reference sequence). Here the CDR3 DNA reads TGTGCCAGCAGCTTTGGGGCGGGACGGTTAGCCTACGAGCAGTACTTC. This encodes CASSFGAGRLAYEQYF.

The CDR3 is CASSRKLTDGYTF. The CDR3 coding sequence is TGTGCCAGCAGCCGCAAGCTGACAGACGGCTACACCTTC. The rearrangement links TRBV9 to TRBJ1-2; a weak D match, TRBD1 (5 bases). The CDR3 runs 13 residues. The germline V gene encodes CDR1 SGDLS and CDR2 YYNGEE. The V end was cut by 4 bases, the J end by 8 bases, with 15 bases between.